This T cell receptor (beta chain) was recorded in a study of human T cells and chemical hapten exposure. V dropped 4 bases and J dropped 5 bases, with 11 bases sitting between them. Germline lookup yields CDR1 SGHTA and CDR2 FQGTGA. The CDR3 loop spans 13 amino acids. Original processing methods: Samples held a median of 95,638 TCRs, range roughly 20,000–700,000. In TCRdb, the RACE reads were re-called with MiXCR into one record per CDR3 protein. What appears here as the V and J calls and clone size reflects TCRdb's work, not the paper's. The sample contains 90,000 to 110,000 distinct CDR3 sequences, 9.2% of which appear only once. Sample time point: patch test 2, 6 weeks after DPC sensitization. As for treatment: therapeutic diphenylcyclopropenone sensitization with weekly scalp DPC. This clonotype was recorded many times.

The specimen comprised whole blood, sampled in connection with sensitization to the hapten diphenylcyclopropenone (DPC). This clonotype was obtained from a woman in her 40s with alopecia areata. Some clones in this sample may be carry-over from other donors' samples. The rearrangement joins TRBV7-3 to TRBJ1-1; unclear D gene. DNA for the CDR3: TGTGCCAGCAGCTCCGACTCGTATACTGAAGCTTTCTTT. This sequence encodes CASSSDSYTEAFF.